What follows is one T cell receptor (beta chain) and its context. This sample was taken from a study of control samples from healthy donors and cancer patients. The CDR3 extends over 15 amino acids. Libraries were prepared by immunoSEQ multiplex PCR; TCRdb keeps only in-frame clonotypes and omits some of them. The data contain about 120,000 clones, over 90% of them singletons. Sequencing was done on a sample of blood. The origin of this receptor is a man younger than 45 in good health. The chain combines TRBV21-1 with TRBJ1-2. TRBV21-1 is recorded as a pseudogene. The CDR3 DNA reads TGTGCCAGCAGCAAACCTGTCAGGAGTTGGAATGGCTACACCTTC. Translation: CASSKPVRSWNGYTF.